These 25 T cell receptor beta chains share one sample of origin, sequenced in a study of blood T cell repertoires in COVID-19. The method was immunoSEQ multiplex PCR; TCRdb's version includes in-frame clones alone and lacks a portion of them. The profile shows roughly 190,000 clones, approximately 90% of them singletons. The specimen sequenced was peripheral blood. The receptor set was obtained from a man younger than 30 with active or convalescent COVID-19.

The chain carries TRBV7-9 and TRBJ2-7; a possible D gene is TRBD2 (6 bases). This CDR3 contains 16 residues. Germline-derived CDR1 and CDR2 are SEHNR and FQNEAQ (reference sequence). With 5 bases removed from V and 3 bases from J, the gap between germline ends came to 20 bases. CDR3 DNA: TGTGCCAGCAGCCGAGCCCTTTGGGAGGACGACTACGAGCAGTACTTC. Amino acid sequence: CASSRALWEDDYEQYF.

CDR3 region: CASSPQGPYGYTF. CDR3 sequence (DNA): TGTGCCAGCAGCCCACAGGGCCCCTATGGCTACACCTTC. V gene TRBV7-3 combines with J gene TRBJ1-2, with D tentatively TRBD1 (6 bases). This CDR3 is built from 13 residues. V was trimmed by 5 bases and J by 4 bases, leaving 11 bases between them. The germline V gene has CDR1 SGHTA and CDR2 FQGTGA.

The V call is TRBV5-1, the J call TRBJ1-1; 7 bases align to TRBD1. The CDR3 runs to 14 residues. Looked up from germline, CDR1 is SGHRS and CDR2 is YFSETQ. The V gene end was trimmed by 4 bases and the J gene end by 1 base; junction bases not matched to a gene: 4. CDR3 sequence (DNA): TGCGCCAGCAGCATAGGGACAGCGAACACTGAAGCTTTCTTT. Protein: CASSIGTANTEAFF.

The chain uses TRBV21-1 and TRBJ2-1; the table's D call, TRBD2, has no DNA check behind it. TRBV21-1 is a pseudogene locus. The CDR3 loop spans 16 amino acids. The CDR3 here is CASSSPISRYYNEQFF. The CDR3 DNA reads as TGTGCCAGCAGCTCTCCAATATCGCGGTACTACAATGAGCAGTTCTTC.

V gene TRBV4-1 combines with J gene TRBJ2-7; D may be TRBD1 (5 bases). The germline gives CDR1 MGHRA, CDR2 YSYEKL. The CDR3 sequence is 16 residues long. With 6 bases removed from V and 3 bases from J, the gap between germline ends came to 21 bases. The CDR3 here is CASSPTGPRQNYEQYF. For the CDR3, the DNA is TGCGCCAGCAGTCCAACTGGACCTCGACAGAACTACGAGCAGTACTTC.

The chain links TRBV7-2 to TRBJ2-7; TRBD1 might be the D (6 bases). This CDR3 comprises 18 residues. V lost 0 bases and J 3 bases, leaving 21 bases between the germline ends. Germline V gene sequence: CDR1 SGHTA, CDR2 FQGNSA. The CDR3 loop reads CASSLASSVGTRIYEQYF. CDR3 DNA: TGTGCCAGCAGCTTAGCCTCTTCGGTAGGGACACGAATCTACGAGCAGTACTTC. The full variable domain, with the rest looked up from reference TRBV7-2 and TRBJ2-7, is GAGVSQSPSNKVTEKGKDVELRCDPISGHTALYWYRQSLGQGLEFLIYFQGNSAPDKSGLPSDRFSAERTGGSVSTLTIQRTQQEDSAVYLCASSLASSVGTRIYEQYFGPGTRLTVT.

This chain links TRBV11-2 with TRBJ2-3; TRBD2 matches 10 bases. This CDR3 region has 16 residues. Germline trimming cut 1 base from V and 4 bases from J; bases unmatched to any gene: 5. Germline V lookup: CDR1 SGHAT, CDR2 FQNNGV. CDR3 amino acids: CASSLVIAGGPDTQYF. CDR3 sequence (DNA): TGTGCCAGCAGCTTAGTGATAGCGGGAGGCCCAGATACGCAGTATTTT.

CDR3: CATSEAGLAGVGETQYF. The CDR3 region has the DNA TGTGCCACCAGTGAGGCGGGACTAGCGGGAGTCGGAGAGACCCAGTACTTC. The chain joins TRBV24-1 to TRBJ2-5, with 14 bases matching TRBD2. Per germline, CDR1 KGHDR and CDR2 SFDVKD. CDR3 length: 17 amino acids. The V and J ends lost 4 bases and 4 bases, in that order; junction bases with no gene match: 7.

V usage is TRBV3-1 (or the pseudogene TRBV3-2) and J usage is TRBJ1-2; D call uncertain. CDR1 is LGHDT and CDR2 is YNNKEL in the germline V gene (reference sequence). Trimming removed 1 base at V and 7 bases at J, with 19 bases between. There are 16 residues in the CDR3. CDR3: CASSQAGISFMTGYTF. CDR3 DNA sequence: TGTGCCAGCAGCCAAGCGGGTATTTCATTTATGACTGGCTACACCTTC.

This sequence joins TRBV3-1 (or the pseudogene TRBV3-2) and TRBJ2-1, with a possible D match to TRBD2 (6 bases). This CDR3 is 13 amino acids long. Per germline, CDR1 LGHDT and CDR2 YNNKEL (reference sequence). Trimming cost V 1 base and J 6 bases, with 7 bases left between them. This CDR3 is CASSQGTTNEQFF. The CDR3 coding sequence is TGTGCCAGCAGCCAAGGGACTACCAATGAGCAGTTCTTC.

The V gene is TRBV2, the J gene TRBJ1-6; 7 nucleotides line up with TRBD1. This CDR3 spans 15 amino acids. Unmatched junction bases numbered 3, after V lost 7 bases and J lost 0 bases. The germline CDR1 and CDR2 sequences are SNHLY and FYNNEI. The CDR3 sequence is CASTRQGSYNSPLHF. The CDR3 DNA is TGTGCCAGCACCCGACAGGGCTCCTATAATTCACCCCTCCACTTT. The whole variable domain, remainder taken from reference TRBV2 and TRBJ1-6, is EPEVTQTPSHQVTQMGQEVILRCVPISNHLYFYWYRQILGQKVEFLVSFYNNEISEKSEIFDDQFSVERPDGSNFTLKIRSTKLEDSAMYFCASTRQGSYNSPLHFGNGTRLTVT.

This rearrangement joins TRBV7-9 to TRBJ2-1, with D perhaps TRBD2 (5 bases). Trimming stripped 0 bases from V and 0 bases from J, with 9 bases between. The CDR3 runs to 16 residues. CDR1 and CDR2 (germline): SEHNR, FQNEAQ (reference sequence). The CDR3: CASSLASSPSYNEQFF. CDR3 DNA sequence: TGTGCCAGCAGCTTAGCGTCTAGCCCCTCCTACAATGAGCAGTTCTTC.

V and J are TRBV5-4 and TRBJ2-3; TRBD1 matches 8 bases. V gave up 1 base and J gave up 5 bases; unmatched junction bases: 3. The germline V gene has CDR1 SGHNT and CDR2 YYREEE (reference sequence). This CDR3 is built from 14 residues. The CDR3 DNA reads TGTGCCAGCAGCTTGCAGGGGGCTGAAGATACGCAGTATTTT. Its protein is CASSLQGAEDTQYF. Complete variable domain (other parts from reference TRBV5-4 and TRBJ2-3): ETGVTQSPTHLIKTRGQQVTLRCSSQSGHNTVSWYQQALGQGPQFIFQYYREEENGRGNFPPRFSGLQFPNYSSELNVNALELDDSALYLCASSLQGAEDTQYFGPGTRLTVL.

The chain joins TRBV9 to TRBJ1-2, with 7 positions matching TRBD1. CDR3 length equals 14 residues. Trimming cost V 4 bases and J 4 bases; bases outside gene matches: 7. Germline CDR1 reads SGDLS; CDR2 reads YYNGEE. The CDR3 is CASSQGTAIYGYTF. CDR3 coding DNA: TGTGCCAGCAGCCAAGGGACAGCTATCTATGGCTACACCTTC.

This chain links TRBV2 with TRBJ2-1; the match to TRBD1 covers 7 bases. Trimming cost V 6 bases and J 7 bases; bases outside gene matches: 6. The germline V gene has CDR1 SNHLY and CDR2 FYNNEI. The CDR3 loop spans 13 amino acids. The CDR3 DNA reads TGTGCCAGCAGGAGGGAACAGGGGAATGAGCAGTTCTTC. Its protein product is CASRREQGNEQFF.

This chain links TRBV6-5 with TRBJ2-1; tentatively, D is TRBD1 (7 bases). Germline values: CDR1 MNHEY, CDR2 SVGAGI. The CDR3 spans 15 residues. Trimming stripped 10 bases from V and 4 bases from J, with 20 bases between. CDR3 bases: TGTGCCACTAGCGCCGGGACAGCCTTATACAATGAGCAGTTCTTC. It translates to CATSAGTALYNEQFF.

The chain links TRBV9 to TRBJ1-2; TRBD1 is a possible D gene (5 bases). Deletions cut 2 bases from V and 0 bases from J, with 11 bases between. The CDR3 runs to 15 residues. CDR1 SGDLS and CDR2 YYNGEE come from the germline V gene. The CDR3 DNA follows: TGTGCCAGCAGCGTGAGCGGGGCTCCTAACTATGGCTACACCTTC. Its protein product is CASSVSGAPNYGYTF.

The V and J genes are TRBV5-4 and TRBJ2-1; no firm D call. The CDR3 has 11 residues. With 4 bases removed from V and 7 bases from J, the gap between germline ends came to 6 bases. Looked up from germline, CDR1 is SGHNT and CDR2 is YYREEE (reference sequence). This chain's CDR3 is CASSDTNEQFF. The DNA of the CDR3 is TGTGCCAGCAGCGATACAAATGAGCAGTTCTTC.

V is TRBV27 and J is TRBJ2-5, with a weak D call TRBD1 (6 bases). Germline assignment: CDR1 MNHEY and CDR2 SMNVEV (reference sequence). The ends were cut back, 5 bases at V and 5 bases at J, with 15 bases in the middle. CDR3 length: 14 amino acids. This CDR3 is CASSQQGLGETQYF. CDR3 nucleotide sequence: TGTGCCAGCAGTCAACAGGGTTTGGGGGAGACCCAGTACTTC.

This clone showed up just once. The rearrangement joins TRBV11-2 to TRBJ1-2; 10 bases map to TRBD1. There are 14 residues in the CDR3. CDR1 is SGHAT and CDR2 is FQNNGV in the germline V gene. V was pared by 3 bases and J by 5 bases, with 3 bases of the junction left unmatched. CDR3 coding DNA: TGTGCCAGCAGCTTCGGGACAGGGGAGTATGGCTACACCTTC. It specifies CASSFGTGEYGYTF.

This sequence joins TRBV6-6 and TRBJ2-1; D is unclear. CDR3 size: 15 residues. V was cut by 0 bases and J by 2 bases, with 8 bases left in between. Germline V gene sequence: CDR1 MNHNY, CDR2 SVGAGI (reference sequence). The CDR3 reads CASSYSRKPYNEQFF. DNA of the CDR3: TGTGCCAGCAGTTACTCGAGGAAACCCTACAATGAGCAGTTCTTC.

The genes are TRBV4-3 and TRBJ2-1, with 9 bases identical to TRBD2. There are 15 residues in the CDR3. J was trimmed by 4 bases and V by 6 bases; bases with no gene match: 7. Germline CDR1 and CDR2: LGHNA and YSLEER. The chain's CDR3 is CASSPDSGSYNEQFF. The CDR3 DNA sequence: TGCGCCAGCAGTCCCGATAGCGGGAGTTACAATGAGCAGTTCTTC.

The CDR3 DNA reads as TGTGCCAGCAGTCAGGGGTGGAACACTGAAGCTTTCTTT. Residues: CASSQGWNTEAFF. The chain carries TRBV6-4 and TRBJ1-1, with TRBD1 as a possible D gene (6 bases). V was pared by 5 bases and J by 1 base, with 8 bases between. Per germline, CDR1 MRHNA and CDR2 SNTAGT. The CDR3 totals 13 residues.

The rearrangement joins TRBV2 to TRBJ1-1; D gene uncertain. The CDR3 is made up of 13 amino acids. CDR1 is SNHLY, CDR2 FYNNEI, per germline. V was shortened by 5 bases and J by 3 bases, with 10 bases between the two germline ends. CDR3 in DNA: TGTGCCAGCAGTCCGGAGGTTCACACTGAAGCTTTCTTT. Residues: CASSPEVHTEAFF.

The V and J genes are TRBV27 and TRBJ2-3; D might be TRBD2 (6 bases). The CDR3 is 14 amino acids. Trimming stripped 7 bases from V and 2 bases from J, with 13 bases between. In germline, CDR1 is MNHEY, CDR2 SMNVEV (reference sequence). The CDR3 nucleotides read TGTGCCAGCAATCGGGAGCGGAACACAGATACGCAGTATTTT. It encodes CASNRERNTDTQYF.